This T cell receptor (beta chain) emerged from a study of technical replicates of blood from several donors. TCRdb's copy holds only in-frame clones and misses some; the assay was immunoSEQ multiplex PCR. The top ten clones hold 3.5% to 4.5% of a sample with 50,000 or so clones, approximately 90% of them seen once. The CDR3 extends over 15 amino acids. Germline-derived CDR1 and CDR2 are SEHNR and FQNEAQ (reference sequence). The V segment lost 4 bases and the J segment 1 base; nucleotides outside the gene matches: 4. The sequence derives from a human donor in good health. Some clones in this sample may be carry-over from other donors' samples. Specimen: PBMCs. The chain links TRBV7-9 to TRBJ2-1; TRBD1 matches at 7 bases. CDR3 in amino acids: CASSSQGISYNEQFF. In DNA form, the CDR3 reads TGTGCCAGCAGCTCACAGGGGATTTCCTACAATGAGCAGTTCTTC.